The 32 T cell receptor beta chains in this list originate from one sample, sequenced in a study of T cell changes during pregnancy in multiple sclerosis. Measured with immunoSEQ multiplex PCR; TCRdb has only the in-frame clones, and not every one. In the table there are tens of thousands of clones, about 94% of which are singletons. The sample in question was peripheral blood, obtained in the second trimester of pregnancy. The receptors come from a female donor in good health, enrolled as a control in a pregnancy study.

The chain has TRBV19 and TRBJ1-2, with D unresolved. The CDR3 covers 14 residues. The V gene lost 0 bases and the J gene lost 3 bases, with 8 bases spanning the gap. CDR1 and CDR2 (germline): LNHDA, SQIVND (reference sequence). CDR3 sequence: CASSIEVGDYGYTF. The CDR3 nucleotides read TGTGCCAGTAGTATAGAGGTCGGGGACTATGGCTACACCTTC.

This rearrangement joins TRBV5-1 to TRBJ2-3, with TRBD2 identical over 7 bases. Germline assignment: CDR1 SGHRS and CDR2 YFSETQ. V gave up 6 bases and J gave up 2 bases; unmatched junction bases: 6. The CDR3 has 14 residues. The CDR3 region is CASKQSGDTDTQYF. The CDR3 region has the DNA TGCGCCAGCAAACAGAGCGGGGACACAGATACGCAGTATTTT. The complete variable domain, with remaining parts taken from reference TRBV5-1 and TRBJ2-3, reads KAGVTQTPRYLIKTRGQQVTLSCSPISGHRSVSWYQQTPGQGLQFLFEYFSETQRNKGNFPGRFSGRQFSNSRSEMNVSTLELGDSALYLCASKQSGDTDTQYFGPGTRLTVL.

This clone was observed a few times. This chain connects TRBV7-8 to TRBJ2-1, with D uncertain. Trimming removed 1 base from V and 8 bases from J, with 12 bases in between. This CDR3 has 14 amino acids. Germline CDR1 SGHVS, CDR2 FQNEAQ. The CDR3 loop reads CASSLESGPHEQFF. The CDR3 nucleotides are TGTGCCAGCAGCTTAGAGTCAGGTCCGCATGAGCAGTTCTTC.

The DNA of the CDR3 is TGTGCCAGCAGCCCGTATGACATAAACACCGGGGAGCTGTTTTTT. This encodes CASSPYDINTGELFF. The chain uses TRBV7-2 and TRBJ2-2; D is undetermined. Germline-derived CDR1 and CDR2 are SGHTA and FQGNSA. The CDR3 is 15 residues long. V gave up 5 bases and J gave up 2 bases, with 12 bases separating them. The whole variable domain, filled in from reference TRBV7-2 and TRBJ2-2, reads GAGVSQSPSNKVTEKGKDVELRCDPISGHTALYWYRQSLGQGLEFLIYFQGNSAPDKSGLPSDRFSAERTGGSVSTLTIQRTQQEDSAVYLCASSPYDINTGELFFGEGSRLTVL.

This chain links TRBV5-6 with TRBJ2-1, with TRBD1 matching over 9 bases. With V trimmed by 0 bases and J by 0 bases, 4 bases remained unmatched. Germline CDR1 reads SGHDT; CDR2 reads YYEEEE. This CDR3 region has 17 residues. The CDR3 loop reads CASSLDRGLGSYNEQFF. The CDR3 coding sequence is TGTGCCAGCAGCTTGGACAGGGGGCTTGGCTCCTACAATGAGCAGTTCTTC. The complete variable domain, with remaining parts taken from reference TRBV5-6 and TRBJ2-1, reads DAGVTQSPTHLIKTRGQQVTLRCSPKSGHDTVSWYQQALGQGPQFIFQYYEEEERQRGNFPDRFSGHQFPNYSSELNVNALLLGDSALYLCASSLDRGLGSYNEQFFGPGTRLTVL.

V gene TRBV5-1 combines with J gene TRBJ2-7; D possibly corresponds to TRBD2 (5 bases). The germline V and J ends were trimmed by 4 bases and 3 bases, with 5 bases remaining between them. The germline V gene encodes CDR1 SGHRS and CDR2 YFSETQ. The CDR3 extends over 11 amino acids. This CDR3 is CASSRGYEQYF. The CDR3 region has the DNA TGCGCCAGCAGCCGGGGCTACGAGCAGTACTTC.

The V call is TRBV6-1, the J call TRBJ2-5, with 12 bases aligning to TRBD2. The junction had 11 bases not matched to a gene; V was cut back by 1 base and J by 5 bases. Germline-derived CDR1 and CDR2 are MNHNS and SASEGT. The CDR3 extends over 18 amino acids. The CDR3 nucleotides are TGTGCCAGCAGTGAAGTAACTAGCGGGGGGACCCTGGCGGAGACCCAGTACTTC. This gives the protein CASSEVTSGGTLAETQYF.

The chain is built from TRBV18 and TRBJ1-1; the match to TRBD1 covers 7 bases. This CDR3 has 16 amino acids. Germline V lookup: CDR1 KGHSH, CDR2 LQKENI. V was clipped by 6 bases and J by 2 bases; unmatched bases: 12. CDR3 bases: TGTGCCAGCTCTAGGGCGACAGGGCGGTTAAACACTGAAGCTTTCTTT. It is translated as CASSRATGRLNTEAFF.

This chain uses TRBV19 with TRBJ1-5; tentatively, D is TRBD1 (5 bases). The V end was cut by 3 bases, the J end by 5 bases, with 11 bases between. This CDR3 comprises 14 residues. From germline, CDR1 is LNHDA and CDR2 SQIVND (reference sequence). CDR3 nucleotides: TGTGCCAGTAGTATCAGCAGGGCGGATCAGCCCCAGCATTTT. This codes for CASSISRADQPQHF.

The V gene is TRBV19, the J gene TRBJ1-4; D remains ambiguous. This CDR3 has 13 residues. The V gene's germline CDR1 is LNHDA and CDR2 SQIVND (reference sequence). Trimming took off 4 bases at V and 8 bases at J, with 11 bases between the two ends. CDR3 nucleotide sequence: TGTGCCAGTAGTAACGCAGCGGCGGAAAAACTGTTTTTT. Translated, it gives CASSNAAAEKLFF.

The chain uses TRBV7-7 and TRBJ2-1; TRBD1 aligns across 7 bases. V lost 0 bases and J lost 5; bases outside the gene matches: 4. Germline CDR1 reads SSHAT; CDR2 reads FNYEAQ (reference sequence). The CDR3 runs to 15 residues. The CDR3 loop reads CASSLAFQGDNEQFF. The DNA for the CDR3 is TGTGCCAGCAGCTTAGCGTTTCAGGGGGACAATGAGCAGTTCTTC.

Here the CDR3 DNA reads TGTGCCAGCAACATAGTCAGGTCCGGGGAGCTGTTTTTT. Translating gives CASNIVRSGELFF. The genes are TRBV7-2 and TRBJ2-2; no clear D gene. The CDR3 has 13 amino acids. With 7 bases removed from V and 6 bases from J, the gap between germline ends came to 12 bases. Germline assignment: CDR1 SGHTA and CDR2 FQGNSA.

This clone occurred once. This chain connects TRBV9 to TRBJ2-7, with 7 nucleotides matching TRBD2. J was trimmed by 1 base and V by 0 bases; bases with no gene match: 1. This CDR3 contains 14 residues. Germline CDR1 is SGDLS and CDR2 is YYNGEE. CDR3 residues: CASSVERGSYEQYF. The CDR3 DNA follows: TGTGCCAGCAGCGTAGAGCGGGGTTCCTACGAGCAGTACTTC.

The chain employs TRBV29-1 and TRBJ2-7, with 7 nucleotides matching TRBD1. CDR1 and CDR2 (germline): SQVTM, ANQGSEA. The V gene end was trimmed by 7 bases and the J gene end by 3 bases; junction bases not matched to a gene: 9. The CDR3 consists of 13 residues. In DNA, the CDR3 is TGCAGCGCAACATGGACAGGAAACTACGAGCAGTACTTC. This gives the protein CSATWTGNYEQYF.

The chain is built from TRBV5-8 and TRBJ1-2; the D is unclear. The CDR3 spans 10 residues. Germline V gene lookup returns CDR1 SGHTS and CDR2 YDEGEE. The V end was cut by 7 bases, the J end by 5 bases, with 6 bases between. Written as DNA, the CDR3 is TGTGCCAGCGATAGATATGGCTACACCTTC. Its translation: CASDRYGYTF.

This clone was seen more than once but under ten times. The gene calls are TRBV2 and TRBJ1-6, with 12 nucleotides matching TRBD1. The CDR3 is 17 amino acids. Germline CDR1 and CDR2: SNHLY and FYNNEI. The junction had 9 bases not matched to a gene; V was cut back by 4 bases and J by 8 bases. The DNA for the CDR3 is TGTGCCAGCAGTGGGATGAAGGGACAGGGGGCGGATTCACCCCTCCACTTT. Amino acid sequence: CASSGMKGQGADSPLHF.

The rearrangement joins TRBV4-1 to TRBJ1-1, with 8 nucleotides matching TRBD1. CDR1 is MGHRA, CDR2 YSYEKL, per germline. The CDR3 is 17 residues long. After removal of 4 bases from V and 1 base from J, the junction contained 11 bases not matched to a gene. CDR3 nucleotides: TGCGCCAGCAGCCTCATTTGGCAGGGGGCGGAGAACACTGAAGCTTTCTTT. The encoded protein is CASSLIWQGAENTEAFF.

The sample holds a few counts of this clone. The V gene is TRBV21-1, the J gene TRBJ1-5. TRBV21-1 is a pseudogene locus. CDR3 length: 14 amino acids. CDR3 nucleotides: TGTGCCAGCAGCAAAATGGAGGGTAATCAGCCCCAGCATTTT. The encoded protein is CASSKMEGNQPQHF.

The chain combines TRBV19 with TRBJ2-5, with TRBD1 matching over 7 bases. The CDR3 runs to 14 residues. J was trimmed by 5 bases and V by 3 bases; bases with no gene match: 6. CDR1 and CDR2 from the germline V gene are LNHDA and SQIVND (reference sequence). The CDR3 coding sequence is TGTGCCAGTAGTATCGGTAGGGGGCGGGAGACCCAGTACTTC. It specifies CASSIGRGRETQYF.

CDR3 amino acids: CASSLQADGYISNQPQHF. The CDR3 nucleotides read TGTGCCAGTAGCCTACAGGCCGATGGGTATATTAGCAATCAGCCCCAGCATTTT. This chain links TRBV19 with TRBJ1-5, with D perhaps matching TRBD1 (5 bases). CDR1 and CDR2 from the germline V gene are LNHDA and SQIVND (reference sequence). V was shortened by 6 bases and J by 0 bases, with 21 bases between the two germline ends. This CDR3 has 18 amino acids. Full variable domain (remainder filled in from reference TRBV19 and TRBJ1-5): DGGITQSPKYLFRKEGQNVTLSCEQNLNHDAMYWYRQDPGQGLRLIYYSQIVNDFQKGDIAEGYSVSREKKESFPLTVTSAQKNPTAFYLCASSLQADGYISNQPQHFGDGTRLSIL.

The chain recombines TRBV27 with TRBJ2-3, with D perhaps matching TRBD1 (6 bases). Trimming pared 0 bases from V and 2 bases from J, leaving 12 bases between. The CDR3 runs to 16 residues. Germline lookup yields CDR1 MNHEY and CDR2 SMNVEV (reference sequence). The DNA for the CDR3 is TGTGCCAGCAGTTTATCGGTACAGGGACCCACAGATACGCAGTATTTT. It yields the protein CASSLSVQGPTDTQYF.

The genes are TRBV4-3 and TRBJ1-2; D is ambiguous. The CDR3 spans 13 residues. The V end was cut by 0 bases, the J end by 4 bases, with 6 bases between. Germline CDR1 reads LGHNA; CDR2 reads YSLEER. The chain's CDR3 is CASSQDPFYGYTF. The CDR3 nucleotides read TGCGCCAGCAGCCAAGATCCATTCTATGGCTACACCTTC.

The V gene is TRBV6-1, the J gene TRBJ1-1; 10 bases agree with TRBD1. V gave up 5 bases and J gave up 0 bases; unmatched junction bases: 3. The CDR3 length is 15 residues. Germline V gene data show CDR1 as MNHNS and CDR2 as SASEGT. The CDR3 nucleotides read TGTGCCAGCAGTTGGACAGGGGGTATGAACACTGAAGCTTTCTTT. Its translation: CASSWTGGMNTEAFF.

The chain carries TRBV27 and TRBJ2-1; TRBD2 matches 10 bases. CDR1 is MNHEY and CDR2 is SMNVEV in the germline V gene (reference sequence). The J segment lost 9 bases and the V segment lost 4 bases, leaving 15 bases of the junction unmatched. The CDR3 extends over 17 amino acids. CDR3 coding DNA: TGTGCCAGCAGTTCCTATTTTACTAGCGGGGTGGGCGGTGAGCAGTTCTTC. Translated: CASSSYFTSGVGGEQFF.

The chain recombines TRBV29-1 with TRBJ2-3; D is perhaps TRBD2 (5 bases). The ends were cut back, 0 bases at V and 1 base at J, with 11 bases in the middle. CDR1 SQVTM and CDR2 ANQGSEA come from the germline V gene. The CDR3 spans 15 residues. CDR3 sequence reads: CSVEDLGVRTDTQYF. CDR3 DNA: TGCAGCGTTGAAGATCTCGGGGTACGCACAGATACGCAGTATTTT.

In this sample, this clone turned up once. The chain carries TRBV19 and TRBJ1-5; tentatively, D is TRBD1 (6 bases). V lost 5 bases to trimming and J lost 2 bases, with 13 bases between them. From germline, CDR1 is LNHDA and CDR2 SQIVND (reference sequence). This CDR3 comprises 15 residues. The CDR3 is CASSHGGSGNQPQHF. The CDR3 DNA follows: TGTGCCAGTAGTCATGGGGGCTCGGGCAATCAGCCCCAGCATTTT.

The V and J genes are TRBV6-6 and TRBJ1-2; TRBD1 is a possible D gene (6 bases). Germline V CDR1 and CDR2: MNHNY, SVGAGI (reference sequence). V lost 2 bases and J lost 4, with 14 bases in between. This CDR3 region has 15 residues. This CDR3 is CASSYTRGGIYGYTF. Written as DNA, the CDR3 is TGTGCCAGCAGTTACACGAGGGGGGGGATCTATGGCTACACCTTC.

The rearrangement links TRBV2 to TRBJ2-1; 8 nucleotides match TRBD1. V dropped 5 bases and J dropped 9; count of bases not matched to a gene: 9. Germline values: CDR1 SNHLY, CDR2 FYNNEI. This CDR3 has 14 residues. Here the CDR3 DNA reads TGTGCCAGCAGTTCAAGGACAGGGAATAGTGAGCAGTTCTTC. Amino acid sequence: CASSSRTGNSEQFF.

The chain has TRBV2 and TRBJ2-5; 11 bases fit TRBD1. The junction had 5 bases not matched to a gene; V was cut back by 4 bases and J by 4 bases. The CDR3 contains 15 residues. Germline lookup yields CDR1 SNHLY and CDR2 FYNNEI. As DNA, the CDR3 is TGTGCCAGCAGTGGTCGGACAGGGGGCGGAGAGACCCAGTACTTC. Translated, it gives CASSGRTGGGETQYF.

The chain employs TRBV19 and TRBJ1-2; 7 bases align to TRBD1. The CDR3 runs 14 residues. The germline gives CDR1 LNHDA, CDR2 SQIVND (reference sequence). V shed 3 bases, J shed 6 bases, and the junction held 7 bases outside the gene matches. CDR3 DNA: TGTGCCAGTAGTATTAAAGGGGGCGCGGATGGCTACACCTTC. This codes for CASSIKGGADGYTF.

The rearrangement joins TRBV5-1 to TRBJ1-1; D is unclear. CDR1 is SGHRS, CDR2 YFSETQ, per germline. V was clipped by 3 bases and J by 0 bases, with 9 bases between them. The CDR3 covers 14 residues. CDR3 sequence: CASSSRGMNTEAFF. CDR3 in DNA: TGCGCCAGCAGCTCACGAGGCATGAACACTGAAGCTTTCTTT. Full variable domain (missing parts from reference TRBV5-1 and TRBJ1-1): KAGVTQTPRYLIKTRGQQVTLSCSPISGHRSVSWYQQTPGQGLQFLFEYFSETQRNKGNFPGRFSGRQFSNSRSEMNVSTLELGDSALYLCASSSRGMNTEAFFGQGTRLTVV.

The V call is TRBV7-9, the J call TRBJ2-1; the match to TRBD2 covers 15 bases. The V gene end was trimmed by 5 bases and the J gene end by 7 bases; junction bases not matched to a gene: 9. Germline CDR1 reads SEHNR; CDR2 reads FQNEAQ (reference sequence). This CDR3 comprises 17 residues. CDR3: CASSAYGLAGGRNEQFF. CDR3 in DNA: TGTGCCAGCAGCGCCTACGGACTAGCGGGGGGGCGAAATGAGCAGTTCTTC. Full variable domain (remainder filled in from reference TRBV7-9 and TRBJ2-1): DTGVSQNPRHKITKRGQNVTFRCDPISEHNRLYWYRQTLGQGPEFLTYFQNEAQLEKSRLLSDRFSAERPKGSFSTLEIQRTEQGDSAMYLCASSAYGLAGGRNEQFFGPGTRLTVL.